The 4 T cell receptor beta chains given below trace back to one sample, sequenced in a study of T cell responses to AZD1222 COVID-19 vaccine. Here immunoSEQ multiplex PCR was the method, and the copy in TCRdb shows in-frame clones only, minus some. The profile covers 100,000 to 150,000 clones, with around 92% appearing a single time and about 4.8% taken by the ten largest. Material: peripheral blood, obtained on day 0 of AZD1222 vaccination. The origin of the receptors is an adult in good health.

The chain employs TRBV18 and TRBJ1-2, with a weak D call TRBD1 (6 bases). The CDR3 extends over 14 amino acids. Per the germline V gene, CDR1 is KGHSH and CDR2 is LQKENI. The V gene lost 2 bases and the J gene lost 5 bases, with 12 bases spanning the gap. This chain's CDR3 is CASSPGGAGYGYTF. The CDR3 nucleotides are TGTGCCAGCTCACCAGGGGGCGCGGGATATGGCTACACCTTC.

The chain has TRBV11-2 and TRBJ1-1; D is possibly TRBD1 (6 bases). The CDR3 is 15 residues long. CDR1 and CDR2 (germline): SGHAT, FQNNGV. Trimming took 5 bases from V and 1 from J, leaving 14 bases between them. In nucleotides, the CDR3 is TGTGCCAGCAGCCGAAGCCAGGGGAGGAACACTGAAGCTTTCTTT. Translation: CASSRSQGRNTEAFF.

This clone has a single count. The chain combines TRBV4-1 with TRBJ1-2, with a weak D call TRBD1 (6 bases). V lost 0 bases, J lost 4 bases, and 12 bases lay in between. Germline CDR1 MGHRA, CDR2 YSYEKL. This CDR3 is 15 amino acids long. The CDR3 loop is CASSQDAVTGYGYTF. The CDR3 region has the DNA TGCGCCAGCAGCCAAGATGCCGTGACAGGCTATGGCTACACCTTC.

The rearrangement uses TRBV10-1 and TRBJ2-1; no clear D gene. This CDR3 is built from 16 residues. Trimming removed 3 bases at V and 1 base at J, with 13 bases between. Germline CDR1 and CDR2: WNHNN and SYGVQD (reference sequence). The CDR3 bases are TGCGCCAGCAGTGATAGAAGTAAATTGTCCTACAATGAGCAGTTCTTC. As protein: CASSDRSKLSYNEQFF.